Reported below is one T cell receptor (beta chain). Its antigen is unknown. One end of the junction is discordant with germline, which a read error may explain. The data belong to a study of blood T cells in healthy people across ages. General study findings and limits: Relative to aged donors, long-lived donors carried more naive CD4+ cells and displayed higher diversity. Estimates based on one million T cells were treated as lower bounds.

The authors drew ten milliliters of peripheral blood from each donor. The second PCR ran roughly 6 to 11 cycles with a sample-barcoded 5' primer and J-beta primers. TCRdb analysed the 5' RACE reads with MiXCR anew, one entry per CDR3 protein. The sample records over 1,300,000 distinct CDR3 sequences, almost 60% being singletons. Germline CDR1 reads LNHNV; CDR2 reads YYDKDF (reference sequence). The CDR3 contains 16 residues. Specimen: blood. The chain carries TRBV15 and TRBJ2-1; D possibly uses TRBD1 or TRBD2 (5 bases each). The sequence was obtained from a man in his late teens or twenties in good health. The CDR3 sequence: CATSSLGTDQLDERFF. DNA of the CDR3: TGTGCCACCAGCAGTTTAGGGACCGACCAATTGGATGAGCGGTTCTTC.